The rows below give T cell receptor beta chains drawn from one sample of a study of T cells after yellow fever vaccination. TCRdb reanalysed the 5' RACE reads using MiXCR and keeps one entry per CDR3 protein. The sample holds approximately 550,000 distinct CDR3 sequences, 15% to 20% seen once. Specimen: PBMCs, collected 15 days after the yellow fever booster vaccination. All receptors come from a man aged 30 to 39 who received the YFV17D yellow fever vaccine. Each CDR3 is given with its conserved first and last residue. The D gene is left open where the match is weak. Clone size is stated in some rows and not others, as once, few, many or a class when expanded.

j_call d_call cdr3_length v_call clone_size cdr3_nt cdr3_aa
TRBJ2-1 TRBD2 18 TRBV5-1 few TGCGCCAGCAGCCTCGTCCCGGGACTAGCGGGTAACTACAATGAGCAGTTCTTC CASSLVPGLAGNYNEQFF
TRBJ2-3 TRBD2 13 TRBV29-1 few TGCAGCGCCAAAGCGGGGACCACAGATACGCAGTATTTT CSAKAGTTDTQYF
TRBJ2-7 TRBD1 15 TRBV5-1 - TGCGCCAGCAGCTCGCGTCCGGGACAGGAAAACGAGCAGTACTTC CASSSRPGQENEQYF
TRBJ1-2 - 12 TRBV12-3/TRBV12-4 - TGTGCCAGCAGTCGGCAGAACTATGGCTACACCTTC CASSRQNYGYTF
TRBJ2-7 - 14 TRBV12-3/TRBV12-4 - TGTGCCAGCAGTTTTGCGGAGGACTCCTACGAGCAGTACTTC CASSFAEDSYEQYF
TRBJ2-5 - 11 TRBV7-2 few TGTGCCAGCACCGACCACGAGACCCAGTACTTC CASTDHETQYF
TRBJ2-7 TRBD1 14 TRBV20-1 - TGCAGTGCTTCCCGACCGGGACAGGGACCCGAGCAGTACTTC CSASRPGQGPEQYF
TRBJ1-1 - 13 TRBV28 - TGTGCCAGCACCCAAAGCGGGTACACTGAAGCTTTCTTT CASTQSGYTEAFF
TRBJ2-7 - 14 TRBV7-2 few TGTGCCAGCAGTTCCCACCCGGGTGTCTACGAGCAGTACTTC CASSSHPGVYEQYF
TRBJ2-7 - 15 TRBV12-3/TRBV12-4 few TGTGCCAGCAGTTTAGCACAGGTAGATATCTACGAGCAGTACTTC CASSLAQVDIYEQYF
TRBJ2-4 - 15 TRBV27 few TGTGCCAGCAGTTTATCCTTACGGGACAAGAACATTCAGTACTTC CASSLSLRDKNIQYF
TRBJ2-5 TRBD2 14 TRBV19 - TGTGCCAGTAGTGGGGGACTACCACAAGAGACCCAGTACTTC CASSGGLPQETQYF
TRBJ2-7 - 14 TRBV27 few TGTGCCAGCAGTTCCAGTTTCTCCTCCTACGAGCAGTACTTC CASSSSFSSYEQYF
TRBJ2-3 - 17 TRBV5-1 - TGCGCCAGCAGCTTCCCCCCACGTCCGGCTGGCACAGATACGCAGTATTTT CASSFPPRPAGTDTQYF
TRBJ2-1 TRBD2 14 TRBV6-5 - TGTGCCAGCAGTTCGATAGCGGGAGTCGTTGAGCAGTTCTTC CASSSIAGVVEQFF
TRBJ2-5 TRBD1 13 TRBV10-3 - TGTGCCATCAGAAGAGACAGGGACGAGACCCAGTACTTC CAIRRDRDETQYF
TRBJ2-7 - 13 TRBV20-1 few TGCAGTGCTAGTCGCCCGGGTACGGACGAGCAGTACTTC CSASRPGTDEQYF
TRBJ1-1 - 17 TRBV10-3 few TGTGCCATCAGTGACCACTCCCTGGGGGCAATGAACACTGAAGCTTTCTTT CAISDHSLGAMNTEAFF
TRBJ1-5 - 13 TRBV7-8 - TGTGCCAGCAGCCCGCGGGCAGGACAGCCCCAGCATTTT CASSPRAGQPQHF
TRBJ2-2 - 16 TRBV18 few TGTGCCAGCTCACTATATAGGATTCCGGACACCGGGGAGCTGTTTTTT CASSLYRIPDTGELFF
TRBJ2-7 TRBD1 15 TRBV5-1 few TGCGCCAGCAGCACAGCCGGGACAGGTTACTACGAGCAGTACTTC CASSTAGTGYYEQYF
TRBJ2-3 - 16 TRBV18 - TGTGCCAGCTCACCGCAGTTGGTCGTTGGCACAGATACGCAGTATTTT CASSPQLVVGTDTQYF
TRBJ2-7 - 14 TRBV20-1 - TGCAGTGCTAGTTACCGGGATCATACCTACGAGCAGTACTTC CSASYRDHTYEQYF
TRBJ2-7 TRBD1 15 TRBV18 few TGTGCCGCAGCCCTAGGGTCACAGGGGGCGTACGAGCAGTACTTC CAAALGSQGAYEQYF
TRBJ2-7 TRBD1 14 TRBV3-1 - TGTGCCAGCAGGGGGACAGGAACCTCCTACGAGCAGTACTTC CASRGTGTSYEQYF
TRBJ2-7 - 14 TRBV12-3/TRBV12-4 few TGTGCCAGCAGTTTGACAGCCAGCACCTACGAGCAGTACTTC CASSLTASTYEQYF
TRBJ2-7 - 14 TRBV24-1 few TGTGCCACCAGTGATGCTAGCGACACCTACGAGCAGTACTTC CATSDASDTYEQYF
TRBJ2-1 TRBD1 13 TRBV7-2 - TGTGCCAGCAACAGGGACAGGGGAAATGAGCAGTTCTTC CASNRDRGNEQFF
TRBJ2-1 TRBD2 15 TRBV20-1 - TGCAGTGCTAGAGTCGGGAGGGCGGCTTACAATGAGCAGTTCTTC CSARVGRAAYNEQFF
TRBJ1-1 TRBD1 15 TRBV6-1 - TGTGCCAGCAGTAAAGCAGGGGGTCGAGTCACTGAAGCTTTCTTT CASSKAGGRVTEAFF
TRBJ2-3 - 12 TRBV7-2 few TGTGCCAGCAGCTTCAAGGGGGATACGCAGTATTTT CASSFKGDTQYF
TRBJ2-7 TRBD1 17 TRBV5-1 - TGCGCCAGCAGCCGAGGACAGGGGGCGTTCACAACCTACGAGCAGTACTTC CASSRGQGAFTTYEQYF
TRBJ2-2 - 13 TRBV7-7 many TGTGCTAGCAGCTTCCACATCTCCGGGGAGCTGTTTTTT CASSFHISGELFF
TRBJ2-7 - 13 TRBV3-1 - TGTGCCAGCAGCCCTAGGACCTACTACGAGCAGTACTTC CASSPRTYYEQYF
TRBJ2-7 TRBD2 18 TRBV10-2 few TGCGCCAGCAGTGAGTCGTGGACTAGCGGGACCCGAGGTGGCGAGCAGTACTTC CASSESWTSGTRGGEQYF
TRBJ1-1 - 12 TRBV6-6 - TGTGCCTGTTCCCTCGTTGACACTGAAGCTTTCTTT CACSLVDTEAFF
TRBJ2-7 TRBD1 13 TRBV20-1 - TGCAGTGCTCTGGACAGGGGCATACGCGAGCAGTACTTC CSALDRGIREQYF